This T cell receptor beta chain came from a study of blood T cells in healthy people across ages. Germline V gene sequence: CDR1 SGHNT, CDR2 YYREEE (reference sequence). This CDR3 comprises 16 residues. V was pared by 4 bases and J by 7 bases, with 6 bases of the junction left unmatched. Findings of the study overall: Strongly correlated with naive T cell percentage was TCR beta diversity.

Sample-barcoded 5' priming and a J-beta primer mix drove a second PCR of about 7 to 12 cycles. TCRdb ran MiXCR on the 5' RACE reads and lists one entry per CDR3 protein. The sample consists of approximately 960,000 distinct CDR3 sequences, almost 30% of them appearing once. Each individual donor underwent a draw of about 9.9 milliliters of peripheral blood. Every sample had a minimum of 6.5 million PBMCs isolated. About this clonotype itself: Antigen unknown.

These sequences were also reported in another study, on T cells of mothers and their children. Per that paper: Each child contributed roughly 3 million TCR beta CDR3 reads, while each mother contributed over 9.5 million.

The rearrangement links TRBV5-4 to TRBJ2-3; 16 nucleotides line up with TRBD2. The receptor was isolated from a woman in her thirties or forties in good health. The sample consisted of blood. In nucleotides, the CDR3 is TGTGCCAGCAGCCCGGGGACTAGCGGGGGGGCATATACGCAGTATTTT. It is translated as CASSPGTSGGAYTQYF.